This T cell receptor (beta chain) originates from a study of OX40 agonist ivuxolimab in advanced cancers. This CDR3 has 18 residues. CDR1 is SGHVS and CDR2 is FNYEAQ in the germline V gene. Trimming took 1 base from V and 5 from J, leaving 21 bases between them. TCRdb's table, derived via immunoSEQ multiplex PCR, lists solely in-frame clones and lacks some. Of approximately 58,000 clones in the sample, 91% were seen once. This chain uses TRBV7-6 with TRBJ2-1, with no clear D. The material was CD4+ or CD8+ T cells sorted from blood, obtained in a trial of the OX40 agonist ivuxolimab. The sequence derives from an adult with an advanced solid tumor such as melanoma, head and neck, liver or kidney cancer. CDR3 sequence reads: CASSLVWAGEDLNNEQFF. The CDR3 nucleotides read TGTGCCAGCAGCTTAGTATGGGCCGGAGAGGACCTTAACAATGAGCAGTTCTTC.